The entry below gives a single TCR beta chain sequence along with its context. The source of the sample is a study of blood T cell repertoires in COVID-19. Overall study context: Sites across the United States, Italy and Spain contributed samples from acute and convalescent COVID-19. T cells, B-cell-depleted T cells, or PBMCs supplied cDNA or gDNA.

The CDR3 contains 11 residues. V lost 7 bases to trimming and J lost 10 bases; unmatched junction nucleotides: 4. Method: immunoSEQ multiplex PCR; TCRdb's copy keeps in-frame clones and lacks some. The repertoire holds roughly 500,000 clones, with 80% to 90% as singletons. The sequence derives from a human donor in a cohort sampled during active COVID-19. The sample comprised peripheral blood. The chain employs TRBV12-3 or TRBV12-4 and TRBJ1-2; TRBD1 matches 9 bases. CDR3 nucleotides: TGTGCCAGCAACAGGGGGCCAGCCTACACCTTC. As protein: CASNRGPAYTF.